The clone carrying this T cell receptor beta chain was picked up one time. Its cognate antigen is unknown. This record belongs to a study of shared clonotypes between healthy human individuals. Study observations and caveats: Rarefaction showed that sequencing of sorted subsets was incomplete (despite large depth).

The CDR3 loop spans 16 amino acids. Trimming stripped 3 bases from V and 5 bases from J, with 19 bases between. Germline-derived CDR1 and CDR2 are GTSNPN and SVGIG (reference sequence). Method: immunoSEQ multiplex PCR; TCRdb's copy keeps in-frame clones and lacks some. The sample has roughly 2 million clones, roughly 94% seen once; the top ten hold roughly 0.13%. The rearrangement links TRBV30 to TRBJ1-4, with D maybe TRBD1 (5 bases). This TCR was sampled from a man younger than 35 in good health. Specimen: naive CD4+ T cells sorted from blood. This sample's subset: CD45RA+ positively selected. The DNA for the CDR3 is TGTGCCTGGAGATCCGGGACTCGTACTAAGAATGAAAAACTGTTTTTT. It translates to CAWRSGTRTKNEKLFF. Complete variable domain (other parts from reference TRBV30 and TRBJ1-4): SQTIHQWPATLVQPVGSPLSLECTVEGTSNPNLYWYRQAAGRGLQLLFYSVGIGQISSEVPQNLSASRPQDRQFILSSKKLLLSDSGFYLCAWRSGTRTKNEKLFFGSGTQLSVL.